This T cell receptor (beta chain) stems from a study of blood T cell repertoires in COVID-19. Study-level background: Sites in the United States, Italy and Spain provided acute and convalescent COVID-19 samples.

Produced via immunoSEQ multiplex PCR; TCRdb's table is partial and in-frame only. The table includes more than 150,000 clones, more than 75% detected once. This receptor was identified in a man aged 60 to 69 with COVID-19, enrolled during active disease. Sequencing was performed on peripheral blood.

CDR3 nucleotides: TGTGCCACCAGCAGAGATGGGAGGGAGGGCTACACCTTC. Translating gives CATSRDGREGYTF. The chain recombines TRBV15 with TRBJ1-2; D uncertain. Trimming shortened V by 0 bases and J by 8 bases, and 10 bases separated the two germline ends. The CDR3 consists of 13 residues. Germline CDR1 LNHNV, CDR2 YYDKDF (reference sequence).